Sequencing of this T cell receptor (beta chain) was carried out in a study of T cell responses to AZD1222 COVID-19 vaccine. Whole-study findings and limits: Only after the peak T cell response were repertoires sampled. Donors were mostly white British, more females; clonal diversity possibly underestimated. Once two AZD1222 doses were given, Spike-specific TCR breadth and depth went up. Just a handful of AZD1222 recipients were seropositive at baseline.

On this clone: Its specificity is unknown.

Some clones are missing from TCRdb's copy, which holds only in-frame ones; the method was immunoSEQ multiplex PCR. The table includes tens of thousands of clones, roughly nine tenths detected once. This CDR3 spans 14 amino acids. Germline V CDR1 and CDR2: LNHDA, SQIVND (reference sequence). Trimming took off 3 bases at V and 4 bases at J, with 12 bases between the two ends. The clonotype was recovered from an adult in good health. The chain is built from TRBV19 and TRBJ1-2; D unresolved. This specimen consisted of peripheral blood, obtained on day 0 of AZD1222 vaccination. CDR3 bases: TGTGCCAGTAGTATTATGGCGGAGACCTATGGCTACACCTTC. It is translated as CASSIMAETYGYTF.